A single sample gave rise to the 3 T cell receptor beta chains below, sequenced in a study of T cells after yellow fever vaccination. TCRdb ran MiXCR on the 5' RACE reads and lists one entry per CDR3 protein. Of more than 65,000 distinct CDR3 sequences listed, more than 10% were seen once; the top ten hold under 30%. The material sequenced was CD8+ T cells not binding an NS4B(214-222) dextramer, sorted from PBMCs, taken more than 20 days after the first yellow fever vaccination. Receptors originate from a man between 18 and 29 years old who received the YFV17D yellow fever vaccine.

This clonotype has a handful of counts. The J gene is TRBJ1-2, the V gene TRBV29-1, with 10 bases aligning to TRBD1. The CDR3 loop spans 12 amino acids. In germline, CDR1 is SQVTM, CDR2 ANQGSEA. V shed 7 bases and J 4 bases; nucleotides not matched to a gene: 3. CDR3 coding DNA: TGCAGCGCTGGGACAGGGGTCTATGGCTACACCTTC. This sequence encodes CSAGTGVYGYTF.

The chain couples TRBV11-2 to TRBJ2-5, with D tentatively TRBD2 (6 bases). Trimming pared 1 base from V and 2 bases from J, leaving 11 bases between. CDR1 and CDR2 (germline): SGHAT, FQNNGV. The CDR3 totals 15 residues. Written as DNA, the CDR3 is TGTGCCAGCAGCTTAGGTGTCCGGGGGCAAGAGACCCAGTACTTC. Protein sequence: CASSLGVRGQETQYF.

V and J are TRBV7-9 and TRBJ1-5; D unresolved. This CDR3 is 13 amino acids long. The V end was cut by 3 bases, the J end by 7 bases, with 10 bases between. CDR1 is SEHNR, CDR2 FQNEAQ, per germline (reference sequence). CDR3 protein: CASSFRPDQPQHF. DNA for the CDR3: TGTGCCAGCAGCTTCCGGCCGGACCAGCCCCAGCATTTT.